This T cell receptor beta chain was identified in a study of OX40 agonist ivuxolimab in advanced cancers. Germline values: CDR1 SGHAT, CDR2 FQNNGV. With V trimmed by 0 bases and J by 0 bases, 6 bases remained unmatched. This CDR3 contains 17 residues. This clone was found once. The data were produced by immunoSEQ multiplex PCR, yet TCRdb's version contains in-frame clones alone and is incomplete. The sample contains some 59,000 clones, roughly 87% of which appear only once. This clonotype originated in an adult with an advanced solid tumor such as melanoma, head and neck, liver or kidney cancer. The V gene is TRBV11-2, the J gene TRBJ2-7; TRBD1 agrees at 9 bases. Sequencing used CD4+ or CD8+ T cells sorted from blood, obtained in a trial of the OX40 agonist ivuxolimab. Here the CDR3 DNA reads TGTGCCAGCAGCTTAGATCGACAGGGGGGCCTCTCCTACGAGCAGTACTTC. Translated: CASSLDRQGGLSYEQYF.